The 14 T cell receptor beta chains reported below all come from one sample, sequenced in a study of a mutant IDH1 vaccine in newly diagnosed glioma. This table comes from immunoSEQ multiplex PCR, and its TCRdb copy is limited to in-frame clones, with some not included. This sample has 41,000 or so clones, with over 75% found just once. Time point denoted: week 35, safety follow-up. The study gave 300 ug of mutant IDH1 20-mer peptide per vaccine dose, with topical imiquimod. No antigen has been assigned to these receptors. This sample comprised PBMCs, obtained from a glioma patient whose treatment included an IDH1 peptide vaccine. The receptors were sampled from a middle-aged man with glioma.

V and J are TRBV28 and TRBJ2-2, with a weak D call TRBD1 (6 bases). CDR1 and CDR2 from the germline V gene are MDHEN and SYDVKM. The germline V and J ends were trimmed by 5 bases and 4 bases, with 11 bases remaining between them. The CDR3 has 14 amino acids. CDR3 protein: CASSPNRATGELFF. In DNA form, the CDR3 reads TGTGCCAGCAGTCCAAACAGGGCCACCGGGGAGCTGTTTTTT.

The chain combines TRBV11-2 with TRBJ1-4, with a weak D call TRBD1 (6 bases). Germline-derived CDR1 and CDR2 are SGHAT and FQNNGV. This CDR3 contains 18 residues. Trimming removed 5 bases at V and 2 bases at J, with 21 bases between. CDR3 sequence: CASSPRPQGIGTNEKLFF. The CDR3 bases are TGTGCCAGCAGCCCCAGACCACAGGGTATCGGGACTAATGAAAAACTGTTTTTT.

The CDR3 protein is CAWRTQGYEKLFF. In nucleotides, the CDR3 is TGTGCCTGGAGGACCCAGGGTTATGAAAAACTGTTTTTT. The rearrangement uses TRBV30 and TRBJ1-4; D might be TRBD1 (5 bases). Per germline, CDR1 GTSNPN and CDR2 SVGIG (reference sequence). The CDR3 is 13 residues long. Trimming left V 3 bases short and J 6 bases short, with 11 bases between.

This clone was picked up one time. The chain uses TRBV5-1 and TRBJ2-1; D is unclear. The germline V gene has CDR1 SGHRS and CDR2 YFSETQ. Trimming took 2 bases from V and 8 from J, leaving 17 bases between them. CDR3 length: 15 residues. This chain's CDR3 is CASSLVNPNRDEQFF. Here the CDR3 DNA reads TGCGCCAGCAGCTTAGTGAACCCCAATCGGGATGAGCAGTTCTTC. Drawing the rest from reference TRBV5-1 and TRBJ2-1, the complete variable domain is KAGVTQTPRYLIKTRGQQVTLSCSPISGHRSVSWYQQTPGQGLQFLFEYFSETQRNKGNFPGRFSGRQFSNSRSEMNVSTLELGDSALYLCASSLVNPNRDEQFFGPGTRLTVL.

This sequence joins TRBV28 and TRBJ2-5; 10 nucleotides agree with TRBD1. This CDR3 region has 14 residues. Germline loops: CDR1 MDHEN, CDR2 SYDVKM. Losses at the gene ends were 3 bases for V and 6 bases for J; bases not matched to a gene: 4. The CDR3 spells CASSFGQGVKTQYF. For the CDR3, the DNA is TGTGCCAGCAGTTTCGGACAGGGGGTAAAGACCCAGTACTTC.

CDR3 sequence (DNA): TGTGCCAGCGGCGGGGGAGGGATGGGCCAAGAGACCCAGTACTTC. It codes for CASGGGGMGQETQYF. The chain joins TRBV7-2 to TRBJ2-5, with 7 bases aligning to TRBD2. In germline, CDR1 is SGHTA, CDR2 FQGNSA. The CDR3 is made up of 15 amino acids. V gave up 8 bases and J gave up 1 base; unmatched junction bases: 10.

The chain joins TRBV2 to TRBJ1-5, with TRBD1 as a possible D gene (6 bases). The V and J ends lost 5 bases and 0 bases respectively, with 20 bases between them. Germline CDR1 SNHLY, CDR2 FYNNEI. The CDR3 runs 18 residues. The CDR3 sequence is CASSPFTTGLYSNQPQHF. CDR3 coding DNA: TGTGCCAGCAGTCCCTTCACGACAGGTCTTTATAGCAATCAGCCCCAGCATTTT.

This chain uses TRBV28 with TRBJ2-6; no reliable D call. CDR3 length equals 13 residues. Per the germline V gene, CDR1 is MDHEN and CDR2 is SYDVKM. V was pared by 6 bases and J by 1 base, with 4 bases between. CDR3 protein: CASRDSGANVLTF. In nucleotides, the CDR3 is TGTGCCAGCAGGGATTCTGGGGCCAACGTCCTGACTTTC.

The genes are TRBV23-1 and TRBJ2-1; D remains ambiguous. TRBV23-1 is treated as an ORF (open reading frame) with a function not yet certain. The V end lost 1 base, the J end lost 4 bases, and 8 bases lay between the germline ends. This CDR3 spans 14 amino acids. DNA for the CDR3: TGCGCCAGCAGTCAATGCCTCCTGTACAATGAGCAGTTCTTC. Translation gives CASSQCLLYNEQFF.

This clone has a single count. This rearrangement joins TRBV4-3 to TRBJ2-7; unclear D gene. This CDR3 has 13 amino acids. V dropped 4 bases and J dropped 6 bases, with 13 bases sitting between them. Per the germline V gene, CDR1 is LGHNA and CDR2 is YSLEER. CDR3 residues: CASSLTTPSEQYF. In nucleotides, the CDR3 is TGCGCCAGCAGCCTCACGACCCCCTCCGAGCAGTACTTC.

This rearrangement joins TRBV5-4 to TRBJ2-5; TRBD2 matches 10 bases. The junction had 8 bases not matched to a gene; V was cut back by 4 bases and J by 5 bases. This CDR3 is 15 amino acids long. CDR1 and CDR2 (germline): SGHNT, YYREEE (reference sequence). The chain's CDR3 is CASSPTSGVGETQYF. CDR3 DNA: TGTGCCAGCAGCCCTACTAGCGGGGTTGGGGAGACCCAGTACTTC.

The count of this clone is one. The chain has TRBV18 and TRBJ1-4; 9 bases align to TRBD1. The V gene end was trimmed by 4 bases and the J gene end by 3 bases; junction bases not matched to a gene: 6. CDR1 is KGHSH, CDR2 LQKENI, per germline. The CDR3 totals 16 residues. This chain's CDR3 is CASSLGTGTSNEKLFF. In nucleotides, the CDR3 is TGTGCCAGCTCACTCGGGACAGGGACGTCTAATGAAAAACTGTTTTTT.

The chain couples TRBV7-9 to TRBJ1-2, with TRBD1 identical over 7 bases. Germline loops: CDR1 SEHNR, CDR2 FQNEAQ (reference sequence). This CDR3 has 15 amino acids. The V gene end was trimmed by 5 bases and the J gene end by 1 base; junction bases not matched to a gene: 7. The CDR3 sequence is CASSPPTGNNYGYTF. The CDR3 nucleotides are TGTGCCAGCAGCCCACCGACAGGGAATAACTATGGCTACACCTTC.

The chain uses TRBV15 and TRBJ2-1; 11 nucleotides align to TRBD2. The CDR3 is 16 amino acids. Germline lookup yields CDR1 LNHNV and CDR2 YYDKDF (reference sequence). Trimming removed 3 bases from V and 6 bases from J; junction bases left unmatched: 7. The CDR3 DNA reads as TGTGCCACCAGCAGTGAAACTAGCGGGAGCGGCAATGAGCAGTTCTTC. It encodes CATSSETSGSGNEQFF.